This T cell receptor (beta chain) was identified in a study of blood T cell repertoires in COVID-19. Study overall: In each case, the material was cDNA or gDNA derived from T cells, B-cell-depleted T cells, or PBMCs.

The assay was immunoSEQ multiplex PCR, and TCRdb's table has in-frame clones only and misses some. The table shows 400,000 or so clones, with 75% to 90% occurring only once. This CDR3 has 16 amino acids. The germline V gene has CDR1 MGHDK and CDR2 SYGVNS. V dropped 3 bases and J dropped 4; count of bases not matched to a gene: 5. This clonotype was sampled from a man aged 25 to 40 who had recovered from COVID-19. V is TRBV25-1 and J is TRBJ2-2, with 10 bases lining up with TRBD1. The sequenced sample consisted of PBMCs or T cells enriched from blood (not recorded which). The CDR3 DNA reads as TGTGCCAGCAGTGAGCCGGACAGGGGGACCACCGGGGAGCTGTTTTTT. Its protein is CASSEPDRGTTGELFF.